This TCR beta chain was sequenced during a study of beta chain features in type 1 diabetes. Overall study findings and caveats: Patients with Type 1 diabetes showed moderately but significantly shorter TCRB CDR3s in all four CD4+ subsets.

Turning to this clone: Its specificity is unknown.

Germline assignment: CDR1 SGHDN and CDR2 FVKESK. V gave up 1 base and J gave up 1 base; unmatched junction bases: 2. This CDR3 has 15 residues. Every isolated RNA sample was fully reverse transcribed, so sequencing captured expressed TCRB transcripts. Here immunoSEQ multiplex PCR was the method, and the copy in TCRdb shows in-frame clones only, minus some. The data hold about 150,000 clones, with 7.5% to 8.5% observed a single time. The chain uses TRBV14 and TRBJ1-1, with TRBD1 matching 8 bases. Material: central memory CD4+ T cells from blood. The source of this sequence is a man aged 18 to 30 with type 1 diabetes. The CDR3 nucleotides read TGTGCCAGCAGCCAAGGGACAGGGAGGAACACTGAAGCTTTCTTT. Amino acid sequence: CASSQGTGRNTEAFF.